The sequence of this T cell receptor beta chain was determined in a study of blood T cell repertoires in COVID-19. Study-wide context: Sources were T cells, B-cell-depleted T cells, or PBMCs; the material itself was cDNA or gDNA.

Source study methods: Amplifying reference gene primers gave estimates of nucleated cell counts. The assay was immunoSEQ multiplex PCR, and TCRdb's table has in-frame clones only and misses some. Clonal size and the V and J genes are those of that table, whereas D and trimming came from the DNA. The table includes some 70,000 clones, 85% to 90% detected once. Sequencing input: peripheral blood. The sequence was obtained from a man aged 80 or over with acute or convalescent COVID-19.

In DNA form, the CDR3 reads TGTGCCTGGAGCAGAGGGAGCTCCTACAATGAGCAGTTCTTC. Amino acids: CAWSRGSSYNEQFF. This chain uses TRBV30 with TRBJ2-1; possibly TRBD2 for D (5 bases). Trimming took off 3 bases at V and 0 bases at J, with 9 bases between the two ends. This CDR3 contains 14 residues. CDR1 GTSNPN and CDR2 SVGIG come from the germline V gene (reference sequence).